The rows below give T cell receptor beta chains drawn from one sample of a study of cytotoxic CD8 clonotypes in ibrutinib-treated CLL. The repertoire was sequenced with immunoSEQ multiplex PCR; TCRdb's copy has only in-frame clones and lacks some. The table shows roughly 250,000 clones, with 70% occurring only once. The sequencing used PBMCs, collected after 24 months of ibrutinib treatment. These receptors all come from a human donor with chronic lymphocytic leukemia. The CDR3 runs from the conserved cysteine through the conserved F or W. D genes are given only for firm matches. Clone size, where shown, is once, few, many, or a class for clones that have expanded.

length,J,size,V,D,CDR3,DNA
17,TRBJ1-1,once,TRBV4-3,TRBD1,CASSQAGPGQMNTEAFF,TGCGCCAGCAGCCAAGCGGGGCCGGGACAGATGAACACTGAAGCTTTCTTT
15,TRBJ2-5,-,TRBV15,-,CATGSGSGGQETQYF,TGTGCCACAGGTTCGGGTAGCGGAGGTCAAGAGACCCAGTACTTC
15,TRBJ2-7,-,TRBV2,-,CASNYVGTGNYEQYF,TGTGCCAGCAATTATGTAGGTACAGGGAACTACGAGCAGTACTTC
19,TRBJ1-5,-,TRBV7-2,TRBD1,CASSSRTGVSEEANQPQHF,TGTGCCAGCAGTAGCCGGACAGGGGTGAGTGAAGAGGCCAATCAGCCCCAGCATTTT
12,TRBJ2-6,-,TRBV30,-,CAWSFGANVLTF,TGTGCCTGGAGTTTTGGGGCCAACGTCCTGACTTTC
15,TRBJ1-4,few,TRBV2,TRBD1,CASSVGQGANEKLFF,TGTGCCAGCAGTGTGGGACAGGGAGCAAATGAAAAACTGTTTTTT
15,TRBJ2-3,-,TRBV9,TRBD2,CASSVGAGDEMGQYF,TGTGCCAGCAGCGTAGGTGCGGGAGACGAAATGGGGCAGTATTTT
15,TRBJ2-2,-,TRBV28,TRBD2,CASSFSGRLGGELFF,TGTGCCAGCAGTTTTAGCGGGAGGCTGGGCGGGGAGCTGTTTTTT
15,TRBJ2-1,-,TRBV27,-,CASSRDSSSYNEQFF,TGTGCCAGCAGCCGGGACTCTAGCTCCTACAATGAGCAGTTCTTC
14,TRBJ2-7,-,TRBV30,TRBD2,CAWSATSGRTPLYF,TGTGCCTGGAGTGCTACTAGCGGGAGGACCCCCTTGTACTTC
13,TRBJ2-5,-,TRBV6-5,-,CAIGGATSETQYF,TGTGCCATCGGGGGAGCGACGTCGGAGACCCAGTACTTC
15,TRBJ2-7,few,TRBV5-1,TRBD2,CASSLDTSGTYEQYF,TGCGCCAGCAGCTTGGATACTAGCGGCACCTACGAGCAGTACTTC
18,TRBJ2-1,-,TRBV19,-,CASSIPPLGRWGNNEQFF,TGTGCCAGTAGTATCCCACCCCTTGGCAGGTGGGGAAACAATGAGCAGTTCTTC
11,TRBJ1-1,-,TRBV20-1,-,CSAGRGMEAFF,TGCAGTGCTGGCAGGGGAATGGAGGCTTTCTTT
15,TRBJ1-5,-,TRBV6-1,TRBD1,CASSEQGGINQPQHF,TGTGCCAGCAGTGAGCAGGGGGGGATTAATCAGCCCCAGCATTTT
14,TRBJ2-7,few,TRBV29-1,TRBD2,CSVTFSGSSYEQYF,TGCAGCGTAACTTTTAGCGGGAGCTCCTACGAGCAGTACTTC
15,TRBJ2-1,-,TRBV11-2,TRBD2,CASSPGLAGGYEQFF,TGTGCCAGCAGCCCGGGACTAGCGGGAGGGTATGAGCAGTTCTTC
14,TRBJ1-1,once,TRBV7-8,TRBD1,CASSPDRAITEAFF,TGTGCCAGCAGCCCCGACAGGGCTATCACTGAAGCTTTCTTT